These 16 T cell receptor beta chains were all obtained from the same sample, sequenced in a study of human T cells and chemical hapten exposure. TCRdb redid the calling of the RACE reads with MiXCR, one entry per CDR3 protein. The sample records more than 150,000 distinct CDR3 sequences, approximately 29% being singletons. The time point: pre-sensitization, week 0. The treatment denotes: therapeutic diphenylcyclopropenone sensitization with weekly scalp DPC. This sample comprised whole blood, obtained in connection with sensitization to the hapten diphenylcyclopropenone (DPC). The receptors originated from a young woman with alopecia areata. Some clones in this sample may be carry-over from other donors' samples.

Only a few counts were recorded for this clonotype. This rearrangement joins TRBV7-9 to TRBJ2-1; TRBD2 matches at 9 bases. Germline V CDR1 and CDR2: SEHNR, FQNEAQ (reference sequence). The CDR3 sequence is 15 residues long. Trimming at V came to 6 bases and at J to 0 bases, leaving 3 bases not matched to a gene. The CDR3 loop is CASRLAGSSYNEQFF. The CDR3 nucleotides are TGTGCCAGCAGGCTAGCGGGGAGCTCCTACAATGAGCAGTTCTTC.

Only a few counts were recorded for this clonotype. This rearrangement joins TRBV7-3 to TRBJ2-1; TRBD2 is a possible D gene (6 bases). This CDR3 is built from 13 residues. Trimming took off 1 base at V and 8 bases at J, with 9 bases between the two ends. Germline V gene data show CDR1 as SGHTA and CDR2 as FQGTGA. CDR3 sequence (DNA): TGTGCCAGCAGCTTAAGGCGGGGCGATGAGCAGTTCTTC. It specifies CASSLRRGDEQFF.

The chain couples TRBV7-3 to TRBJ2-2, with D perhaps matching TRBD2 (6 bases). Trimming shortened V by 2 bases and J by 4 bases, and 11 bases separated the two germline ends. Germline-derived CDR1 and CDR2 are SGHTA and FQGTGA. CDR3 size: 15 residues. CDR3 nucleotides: TGTGCCAGCAGCTTAGGGGACTCCACCACCGGGGAGCTGTTTTTT. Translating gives CASSLGDSTTGELFF.

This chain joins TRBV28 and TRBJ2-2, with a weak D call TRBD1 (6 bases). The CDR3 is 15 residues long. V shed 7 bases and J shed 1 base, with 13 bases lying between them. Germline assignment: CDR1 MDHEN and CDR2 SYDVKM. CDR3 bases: TGTGCCAGCATCATGGGGGCGGGGAACACCGGGGAGCTGTTTTTT. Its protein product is CASIMGAGNTGELFF. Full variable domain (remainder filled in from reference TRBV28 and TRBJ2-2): DVKVTQSSRYLVKRTGEKVFLECVQDMDHENMFWYRQDPGLGLRLIYFSYDVKMKEKGDIPEGYSVSREKKERFSLILESASTNQTSMYLCASIMGAGNTGELFFGEGSRLTVL.

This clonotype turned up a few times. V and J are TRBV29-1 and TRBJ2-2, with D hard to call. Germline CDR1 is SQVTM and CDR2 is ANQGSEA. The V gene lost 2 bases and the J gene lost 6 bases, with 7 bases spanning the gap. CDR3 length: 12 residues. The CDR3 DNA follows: TGCAGCGTTGAAACTCGGGCCGGGGAGCTGTTTTTT. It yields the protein CSVETRAGELFF.

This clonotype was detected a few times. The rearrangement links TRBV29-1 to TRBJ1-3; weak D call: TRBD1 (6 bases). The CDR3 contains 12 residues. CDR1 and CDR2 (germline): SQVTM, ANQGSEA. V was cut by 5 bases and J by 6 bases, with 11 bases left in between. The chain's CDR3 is CSVKKGENTIYF. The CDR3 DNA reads TGCAGCGTTAAGAAGGGGGAAAACACCATATATTTT.

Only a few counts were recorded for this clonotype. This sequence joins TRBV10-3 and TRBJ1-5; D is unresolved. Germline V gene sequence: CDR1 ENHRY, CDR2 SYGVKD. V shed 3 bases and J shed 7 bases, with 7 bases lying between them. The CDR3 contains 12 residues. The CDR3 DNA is TGTGCCATCAGTGAATCGAGGCAGCCCCAGCATTTT. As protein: CAISESRQPQHF.

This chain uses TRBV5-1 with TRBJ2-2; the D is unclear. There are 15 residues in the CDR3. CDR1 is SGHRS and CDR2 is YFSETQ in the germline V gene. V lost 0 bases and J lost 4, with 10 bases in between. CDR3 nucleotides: TGCGCCAGCAGCTTGGGGGCTAAGGTCACCGGGGAGCTGTTTTTT. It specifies CASSLGAKVTGELFF.

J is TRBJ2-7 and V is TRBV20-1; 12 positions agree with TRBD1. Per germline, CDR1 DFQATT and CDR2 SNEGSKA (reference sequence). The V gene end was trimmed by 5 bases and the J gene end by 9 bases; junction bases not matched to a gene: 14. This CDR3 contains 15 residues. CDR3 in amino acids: CSAGLHGTGGTWQYF. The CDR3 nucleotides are TGCAGTGCTGGACTCCATGGGACAGGGGGCACGTGGCAGTACTTC.

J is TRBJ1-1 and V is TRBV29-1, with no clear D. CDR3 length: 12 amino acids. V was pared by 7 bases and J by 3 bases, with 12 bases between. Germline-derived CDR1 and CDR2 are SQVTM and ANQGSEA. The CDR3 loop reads CSARAPDTEAFF. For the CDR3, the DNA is TGCAGCGCCCGGGCCCCCGACACTGAAGCTTTCTTT.

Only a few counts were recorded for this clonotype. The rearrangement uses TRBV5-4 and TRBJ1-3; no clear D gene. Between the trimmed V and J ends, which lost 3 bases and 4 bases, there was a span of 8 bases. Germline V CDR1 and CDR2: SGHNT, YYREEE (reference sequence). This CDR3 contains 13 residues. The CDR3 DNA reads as TGTGCCAGCAGCTCTGACCCGGGAAACACCATATATTTT. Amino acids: CASSSDPGNTIYF. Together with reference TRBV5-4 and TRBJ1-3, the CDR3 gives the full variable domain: ETGVTQSPTHLIKTRGQQVTLRCSSQSGHNTVSWYQQALGQGPQFIFQYYREEENGRGNFPPRFSGLQFPNYSSELNVNALELDDSALYLCASSSDPGNTIYFGEGSWLTVV.

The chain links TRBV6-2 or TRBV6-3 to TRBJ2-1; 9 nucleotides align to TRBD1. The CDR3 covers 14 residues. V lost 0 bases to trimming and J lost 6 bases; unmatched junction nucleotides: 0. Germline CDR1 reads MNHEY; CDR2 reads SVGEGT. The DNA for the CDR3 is TGTGCCAGCAGTTACTCGACAGGGGGCAATGAGCAGTTCTTC. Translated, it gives CASSYSTGGNEQFF.

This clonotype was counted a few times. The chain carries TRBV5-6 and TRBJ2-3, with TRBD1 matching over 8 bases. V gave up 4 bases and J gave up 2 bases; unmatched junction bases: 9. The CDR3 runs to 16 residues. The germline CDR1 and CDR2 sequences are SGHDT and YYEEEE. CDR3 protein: CASSPRTGWATDTQYF. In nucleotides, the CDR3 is TGTGCCAGCAGCCCGAGGACAGGGTGGGCCACAGATACGCAGTATTTT.

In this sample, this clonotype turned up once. The CDR3 reads CASSPPTLLAGAGNEQFF. In DNA form, the CDR3 reads TGTGCCAGCAGTCCCCCGACCCTCCTAGCGGGAGCGGGCAATGAGCAGTTCTTC. The chain combines TRBV28 with TRBJ2-1, with 10 bases that match TRBD2. Germline CDR1 reads MDHEN; CDR2 reads SYDVKM. This CDR3 contains 18 residues. Losses at the gene ends were 5 bases for V and 6 bases for J; bases not matched to a gene: 16.

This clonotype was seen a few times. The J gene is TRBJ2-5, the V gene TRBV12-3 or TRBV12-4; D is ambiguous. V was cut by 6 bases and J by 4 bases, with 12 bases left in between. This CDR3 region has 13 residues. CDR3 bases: TGTGCCAGCAGCCTGAATACGGGAGAGACCCAGTACTTC. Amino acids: CASSLNTGETQYF.

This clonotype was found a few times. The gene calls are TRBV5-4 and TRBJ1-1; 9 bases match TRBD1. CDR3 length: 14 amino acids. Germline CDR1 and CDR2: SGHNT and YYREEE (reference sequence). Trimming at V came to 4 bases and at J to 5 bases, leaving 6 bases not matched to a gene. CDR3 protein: CASSLPGQGTEAFF. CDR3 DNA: TGTGCCAGCAGCCTTCCGGGACAGGGTACTGAAGCTTTCTTT.